This passage covers 9 T cell receptor beta chains from one sample sequenced in a study of blood T cell repertoires in COVID-19. Data came from immunoSEQ multiplex PCR; TCRdb stores just in-frame clones and leaves some out. The sample holds fewer than 200,000 clones, roughly 88% seen once. Sequencing used PBMCs or T cells enriched from blood (not recorded which). These receptors were obtained from a woman aged 18-30 years who had recovered from COVID-19.

V usage is TRBV7-2 and J usage is TRBJ1-2; no reliable D call. This CDR3 contains 13 residues. CDR1 and CDR2 (germline): SGHTA, FQGNSA. V lost 2 bases to trimming and J lost 8 bases, with 12 bases between them. The CDR3 loop is CASSLPPGSGYTF. The CDR3 bases are TGTGCCAGCAGCTTACCCCCGGGGTCCGGCTACACCTTC.

The chain links TRBV18 to TRBJ2-5; 11 bases align to TRBD2. Losses at the gene ends were 2 bases for V and 4 bases for J; bases not matched to a gene: 15. The germline V gene has CDR1 KGHSH and CDR2 LQKENI. The length of the CDR3 is 19 residues. This CDR3 reads CASSPNKLAGVTQRETQYF. CDR3 bases: TGTGCCAGCTCACCAAACAAACTAGCGGGGGTTACACAACGAGAGACCCAGTACTTC.

The chain combines TRBV7-9 with TRBJ1-5; D is ambiguous. From germline, CDR1 is SEHNR and CDR2 FQNEAQ (reference sequence). This CDR3 is 14 amino acids long. V lost 2 bases to trimming and J lost 3 bases, with 8 bases between them. CDR3 region: CASSLNDNNQPQHF. The CDR3 nucleotides read TGTGCCAGCAGCTTAAATGACAACAATCAGCCCCAGCATTTT.

The V gene is TRBV2, the J gene TRBJ1-1; 10 bases are shared with TRBD1. This CDR3 spans 14 amino acids. J lost 4 bases, V lost 6 bases, and 5 bases had no gene match. Per germline, CDR1 SNHLY and CDR2 FYNNEI. In DNA, the CDR3 is TGTGCCAGCAGGACCGGGACAGGGGTCACTGAAGCTTTCTTT. Residues: CASRTGTGVTEAFF.

The chain links TRBV28 to TRBJ2-2; 10 nucleotides align to TRBD2. CDR1 is MDHEN, CDR2 SYDVKM, per germline. CDR3 length equals 16 residues. The ends lost 6 bases at V and 7 bases at J; junction bases unmatched: 11. CDR3 DNA sequence: TGTGCCAGCAGGGTAGCGGGGGGCCGTATTAGCGGGGAGCTGTTTTTT. Residues: CASRVAGGRISGELFF.

V gene TRBV5-4 combines with J gene TRBJ2-3; 7 bases are a match to TRBD2. The CDR3 is made up of 16 amino acids. Germline loops: CDR1 SGHNT, CDR2 YYREEE (reference sequence). V lost 3 bases and J lost 0; bases outside the gene matches: 7. In DNA, the CDR3 is TGTGCCAGCAGCTCTAAACTAGCGCTAAGCACAGATACGCAGTATTTT. This codes for CASSSKLALSTDTQYF.

On this clone: The sample holds other DNA sequences that translate to the same CDR3. The chain uses TRBV27 and TRBJ2-7, with 7 bases that match TRBD2. The CDR3 consists of 13 residues. Trimming at V came to 3 bases and at J to 5 bases, leaving 4 bases not matched to a gene. CDR1 MNHEY and CDR2 SMNVEV come from the germline V gene (reference sequence). CDR3 bases: TGTGCCAGCAGTTTTGGGGGGGGTAACGAGCAGTACTTC. This sequence encodes CASSFGGGNEQYF.

For this clone: Germline and junction disagree at one end, which may indicate a read error. The chain employs TRBV7-7 and TRBJ2-1, with 13 positions matching TRBD2. The CDR3 is made up of 14 amino acids. Germline V gene lookup returns CDR1 SSHAT and CDR2 FNYEAQ (reference sequence). This CDR3 reads CASSAGLAGNEQFF. Written as DNA, the CDR3 is TGTGCTAGCAGCGCGGGACTAGCGGGGAACGAGCAGTTCTTC.

This rearrangement joins TRBV28 to TRBJ1-4; D may be TRBD1 (6 bases). Germline V gene lookup returns CDR1 MDHEN and CDR2 SYDVKM. Trimming shortened V by 6 bases and J by 2 bases, and 13 bases separated the two germline ends. CDR3 length: 15 residues. The CDR3 region is CASRSYQGTNEKLFF. CDR3 sequence (DNA): TGTGCCAGCAGATCCTACCAGGGGACTAATGAAAAACTGTTTTTT.